The present T cell receptor beta chain was sequenced within a study of post-analysis software for immune sequencing data. On the study more broadly: The cohort encompassed relapsing-remitting, secondary progressive and progressive-relapsing multiple sclerosis disease courses.

Study-wide findings and caveats: Same-batch preparations were strongly co-clustered by F measure. Significantly lower normalized Chao1 diversity was seen in multiple sclerosis patients than in controls.

The TCR beta cDNA libraries contained unique molecular identifiers. TCRdb used MiXCR to reprocess the PCR reads, holding one entry per CDR3 protein. The table shows hundreds of thousands of distinct CDR3 sequences, with 25% to 30% occurring only once. About this clonotype itself: Antigen: not known.

Material for sequencing was blood. The receptor's source is a girl aged 5 to 17 with multiple sclerosis.

CDR3 DNA sequence: TGTGCCAGCAGCGTGGGCCAGGGGGATCAGCCCCAGCATTTT. Encoded protein: CASSVGQGDQPQHF. The V and J genes are TRBV9 and TRBJ1-5; the match to TRBD1 covers 7 bases. J gave up 5 bases and V 2 bases, and 4 bases lay outside the gene matches. This CDR3 spans 14 amino acids. Looked up from germline, CDR1 is SGDLS and CDR2 is YYNGEE. The full variable domain, its missing parts supplied by reference TRBV9 and TRBJ1-5, is DSGVTQTPKHLITATGQRVTLRCSPRSGDLSVYWYQQSLDQGLQFLIQYYNGEERAKGNILERFSAQQFPDLHSELNLSSLELGDSALYFCASSVGQGDQPQHFGDGTRLSIL.